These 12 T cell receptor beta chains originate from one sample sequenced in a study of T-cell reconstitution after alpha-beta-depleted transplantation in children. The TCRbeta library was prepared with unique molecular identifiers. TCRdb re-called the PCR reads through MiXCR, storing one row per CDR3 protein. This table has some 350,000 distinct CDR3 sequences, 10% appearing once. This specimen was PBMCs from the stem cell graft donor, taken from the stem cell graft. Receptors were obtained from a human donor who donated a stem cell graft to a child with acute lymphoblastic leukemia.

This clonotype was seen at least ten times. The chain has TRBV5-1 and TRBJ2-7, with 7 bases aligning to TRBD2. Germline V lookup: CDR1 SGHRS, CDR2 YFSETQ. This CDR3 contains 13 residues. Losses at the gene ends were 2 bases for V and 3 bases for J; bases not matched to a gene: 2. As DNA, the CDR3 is TGCGCCAGCAGCTTTACGGGAGGCTACGAGCAGTACTTC. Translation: CASSFTGGYEQYF.

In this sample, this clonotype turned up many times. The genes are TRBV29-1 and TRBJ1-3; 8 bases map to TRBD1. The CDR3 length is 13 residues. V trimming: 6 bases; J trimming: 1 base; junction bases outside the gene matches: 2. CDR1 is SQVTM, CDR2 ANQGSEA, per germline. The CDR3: CSVRTGSGNTIYF. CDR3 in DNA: TGCAGCGTACGGACAGGGTCTGGAAACACCATATATTTT.

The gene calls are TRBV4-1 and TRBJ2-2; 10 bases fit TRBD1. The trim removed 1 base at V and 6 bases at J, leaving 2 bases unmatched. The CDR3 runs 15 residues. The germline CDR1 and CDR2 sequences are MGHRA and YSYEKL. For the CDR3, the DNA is TGCGCCAGCAGCCAAGGACAGGGGGCCTCCGGGGAGCTGTTTTTT. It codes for CASSQGQGASGELFF.

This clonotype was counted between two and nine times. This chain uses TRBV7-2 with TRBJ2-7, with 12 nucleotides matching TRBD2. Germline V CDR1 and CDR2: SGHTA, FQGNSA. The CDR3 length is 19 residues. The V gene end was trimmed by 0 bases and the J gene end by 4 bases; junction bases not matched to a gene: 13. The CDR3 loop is CASSLAYEASGRALYEQYF. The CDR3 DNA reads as TGTGCCAGCAGCTTAGCGTACGAGGCTAGCGGGAGGGCCTTATACGAGCAGTACTTC.

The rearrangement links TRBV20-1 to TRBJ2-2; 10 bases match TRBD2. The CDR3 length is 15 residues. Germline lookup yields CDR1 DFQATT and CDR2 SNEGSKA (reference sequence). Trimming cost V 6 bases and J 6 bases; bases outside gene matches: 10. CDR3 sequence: CSAPRASGSSGELFF. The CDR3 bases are TGCAGTGCCCCGAGGGCTAGCGGGAGTTCCGGGGAGCTGTTTTTT.

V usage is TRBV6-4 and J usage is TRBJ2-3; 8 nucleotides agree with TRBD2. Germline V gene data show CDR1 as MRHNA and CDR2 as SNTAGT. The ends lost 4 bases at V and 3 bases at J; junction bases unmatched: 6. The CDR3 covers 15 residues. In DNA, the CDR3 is TGTGCCAGCAGTGCCCTAGCGGGTTGGACAGATACGCAGTATTTT. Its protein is CASSALAGWTDTQYF.

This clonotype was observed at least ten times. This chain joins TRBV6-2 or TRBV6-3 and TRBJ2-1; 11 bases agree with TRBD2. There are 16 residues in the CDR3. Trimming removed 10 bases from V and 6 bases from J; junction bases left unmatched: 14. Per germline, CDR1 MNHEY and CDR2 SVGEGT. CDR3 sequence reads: CATKGRLAGSLNEQFF. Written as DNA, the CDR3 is TGTGCCACCAAGGGCCGACTAGCGGGATCTCTCAATGAGCAGTTCTTC.

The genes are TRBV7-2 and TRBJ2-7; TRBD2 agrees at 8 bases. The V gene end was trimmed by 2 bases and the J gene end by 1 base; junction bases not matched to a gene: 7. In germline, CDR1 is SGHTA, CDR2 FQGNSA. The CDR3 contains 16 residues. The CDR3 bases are TGTGCCAGCAGCTTATCCCGAGGACTAGCATCCTACGAGCAGTACTTC. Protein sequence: CASSLSRGLASYEQYF.

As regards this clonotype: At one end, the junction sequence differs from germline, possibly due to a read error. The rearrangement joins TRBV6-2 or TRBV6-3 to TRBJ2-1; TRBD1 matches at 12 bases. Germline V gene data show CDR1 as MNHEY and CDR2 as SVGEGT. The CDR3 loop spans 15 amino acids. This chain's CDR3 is CASTYWDRGLDEQFF. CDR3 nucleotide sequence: TGTGCCAGCACTTACTGGGACAGGGGGCTGGATGAGCAGTTCTTC.

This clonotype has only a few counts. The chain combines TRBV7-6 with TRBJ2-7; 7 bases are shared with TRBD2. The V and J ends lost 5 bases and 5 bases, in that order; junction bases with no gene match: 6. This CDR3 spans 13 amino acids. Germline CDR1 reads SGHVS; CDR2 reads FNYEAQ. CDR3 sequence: CASSRGEANEQYF. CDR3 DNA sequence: TGTGCCAGCAGCCGGGGGGAGGCCAACGAGCAGTACTTC.

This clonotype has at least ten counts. The CDR3 loop reads CASSEMQVTYEQYF. The CDR3 DNA reads as TGTGCCAGCAGTGAAATGCAGGTCACCTACGAGCAGTACTTC. The V gene is TRBV2, the J gene TRBJ2-7; D is undetermined. Germline V lookup: CDR1 SNHLY, CDR2 FYNNEI. Trimming shortened V by 2 bases and J by 2 bases, and 10 bases separated the two germline ends. This CDR3 contains 14 residues.

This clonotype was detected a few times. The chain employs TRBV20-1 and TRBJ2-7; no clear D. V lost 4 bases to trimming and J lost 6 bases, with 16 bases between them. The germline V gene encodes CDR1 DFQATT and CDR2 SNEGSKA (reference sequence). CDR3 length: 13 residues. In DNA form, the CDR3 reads TGCAGTGCTACAACGACTCGAAGGAGCGAGCAGTACTTC. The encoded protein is CSATTTRRSEQYF.